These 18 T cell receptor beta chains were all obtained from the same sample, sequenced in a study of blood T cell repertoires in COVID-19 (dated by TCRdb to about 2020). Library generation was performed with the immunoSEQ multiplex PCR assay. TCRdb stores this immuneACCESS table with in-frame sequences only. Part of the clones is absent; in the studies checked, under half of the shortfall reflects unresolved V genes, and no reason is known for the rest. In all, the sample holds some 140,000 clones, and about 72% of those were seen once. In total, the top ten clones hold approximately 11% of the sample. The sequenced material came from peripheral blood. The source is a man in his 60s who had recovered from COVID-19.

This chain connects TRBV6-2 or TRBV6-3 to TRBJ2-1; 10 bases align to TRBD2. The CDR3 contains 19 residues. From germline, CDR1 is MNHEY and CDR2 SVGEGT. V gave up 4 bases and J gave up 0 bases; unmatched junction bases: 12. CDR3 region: CASSSPGTSALSSYNEQFF. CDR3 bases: TGTGCCAGCAGTTCACCCGGGACTAGCGCTCTCAGCTCCTACAATGAGCAGTTCTTC.

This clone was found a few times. CDR3: CASSSDQTSGDEQYF. Here the CDR3 DNA reads TGTGCCAGCAGCTCGGACCAGACTAGCGGGGACGAGCAGTACTTC. The rearrangement joins TRBV7-3 to TRBJ2-7, with TRBD2 identical over 11 bases. Germline V gives CDR1 SGHTA, CDR2 FQGTGA. The CDR3 is 15 residues long. V lost 4 bases, J lost 5 bases, and 7 bases stayed unmatched.

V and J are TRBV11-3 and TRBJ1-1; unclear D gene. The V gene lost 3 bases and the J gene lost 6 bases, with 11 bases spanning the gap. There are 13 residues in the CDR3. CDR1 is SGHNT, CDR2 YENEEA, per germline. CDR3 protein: CASSFNGEAEAFF. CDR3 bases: TGTGCCAGCAGCTTCAACGGGGAGGCTGAAGCTTTCTTT. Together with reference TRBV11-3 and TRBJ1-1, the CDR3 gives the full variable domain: EAGVVQSPRYKIIEKKQPVAFWCNPISGHNTLYWYLQNLGQGPELLIRYENEEAVDDSQLPKDRFSAERLKGVDSTLKIQPAELGDSAVYLCASSFNGEAEAFFGQGTRLTVV.

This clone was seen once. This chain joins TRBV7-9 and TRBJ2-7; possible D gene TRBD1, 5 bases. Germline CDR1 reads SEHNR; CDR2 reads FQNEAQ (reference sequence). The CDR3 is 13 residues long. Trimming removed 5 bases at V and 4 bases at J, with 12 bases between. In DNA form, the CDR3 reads TGTGCCAGCAGCCCATCAGGGATATACGAGCAGTACTTC. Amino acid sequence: CASSPSGIYEQYF.

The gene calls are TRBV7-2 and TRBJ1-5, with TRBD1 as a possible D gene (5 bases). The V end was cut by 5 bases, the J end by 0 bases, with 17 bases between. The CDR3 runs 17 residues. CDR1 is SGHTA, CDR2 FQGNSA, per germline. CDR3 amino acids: CASSLDTSVYSNQPQHF. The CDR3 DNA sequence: TGTGCCAGCAGCCTGGACACATCAGTTTATAGCAATCAGCCCCAGCATTTT.

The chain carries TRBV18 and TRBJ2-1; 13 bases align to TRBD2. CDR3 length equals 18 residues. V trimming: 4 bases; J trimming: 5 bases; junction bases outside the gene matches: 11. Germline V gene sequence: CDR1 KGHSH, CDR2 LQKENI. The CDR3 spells CASSLRLSGLAGDNEQFF. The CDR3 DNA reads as TGTGCCAGCTCACTGCGCCTCTCAGGACTAGCGGGAGACAATGAGCAGTTCTTC.

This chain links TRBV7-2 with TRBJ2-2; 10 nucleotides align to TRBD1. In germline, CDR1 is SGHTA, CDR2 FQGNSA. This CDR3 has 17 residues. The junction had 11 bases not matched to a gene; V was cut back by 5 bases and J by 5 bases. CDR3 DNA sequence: TGTGCCAGCAGCCCCCTCCCGGGACAGGGGAGGACCGGGGAGCTGTTTTTT. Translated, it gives CASSPLPGQGRTGELFF.

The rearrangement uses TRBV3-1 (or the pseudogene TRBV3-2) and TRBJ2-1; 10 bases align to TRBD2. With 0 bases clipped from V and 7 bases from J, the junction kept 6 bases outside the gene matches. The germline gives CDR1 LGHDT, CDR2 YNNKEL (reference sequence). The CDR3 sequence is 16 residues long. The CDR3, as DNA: TGTGCCAGCAGCCAAGATGTGGTAGCGGGAGGTAATGAGCAGTTCTTC. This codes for CASSQDVVAGGNEQFF.

CDR3 residues: CASSGPRVGTDTQYF. The CDR3 region has the DNA TGTGCCAGTAGCGGCCCGAGGGTTGGGACAGATACGCAGTATTTT. The chain links TRBV19 to TRBJ2-3; D is possibly TRBD2 (5 bases). Trimming shortened V by 6 bases and J by 3 bases, and 16 bases separated the two germline ends. Per germline, CDR1 LNHDA and CDR2 SQIVND (reference sequence). This CDR3 has 15 amino acids.

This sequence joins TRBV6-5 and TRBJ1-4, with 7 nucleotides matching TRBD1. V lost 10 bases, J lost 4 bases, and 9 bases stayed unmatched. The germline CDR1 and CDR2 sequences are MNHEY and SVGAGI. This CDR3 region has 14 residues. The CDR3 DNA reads TGTGCCACAGGGGGAGGTCCTTATAATGAAAAACTGTTTTTT. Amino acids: CATGGGPYNEKLFF.

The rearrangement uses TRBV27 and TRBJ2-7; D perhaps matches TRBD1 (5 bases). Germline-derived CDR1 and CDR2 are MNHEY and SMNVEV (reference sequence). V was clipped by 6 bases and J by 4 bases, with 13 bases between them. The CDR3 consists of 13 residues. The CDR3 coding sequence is TGTGCCAGCAGCGCCCACGACAGTTACGAGCAGTACTTC. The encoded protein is CASSAHDSYEQYF.

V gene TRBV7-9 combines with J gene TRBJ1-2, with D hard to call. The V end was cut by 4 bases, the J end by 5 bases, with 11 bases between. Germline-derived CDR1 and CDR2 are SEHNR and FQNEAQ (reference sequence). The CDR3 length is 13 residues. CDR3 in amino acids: CASSSTGEYGYTF. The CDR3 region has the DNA TGTGCCAGCAGCTCTACTGGGGAGTATGGCTACACCTTC.

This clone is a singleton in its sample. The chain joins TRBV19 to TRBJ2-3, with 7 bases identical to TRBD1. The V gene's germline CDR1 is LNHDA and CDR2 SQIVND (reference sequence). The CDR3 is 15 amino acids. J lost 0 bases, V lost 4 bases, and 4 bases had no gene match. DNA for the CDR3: TGTGCCAGTAGTAAGGGACAGAGCAGCACAGATACGCAGTATTTT. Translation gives CASSKGQSSTDTQYF.

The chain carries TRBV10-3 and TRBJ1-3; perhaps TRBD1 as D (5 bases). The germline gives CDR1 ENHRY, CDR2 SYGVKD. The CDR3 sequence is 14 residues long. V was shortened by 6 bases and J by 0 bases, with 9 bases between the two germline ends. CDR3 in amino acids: CAIREGDSGNTIYF. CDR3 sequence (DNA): TGTGCCATCAGGGAAGGGGACTCTGGAAACACCATATATTTT.

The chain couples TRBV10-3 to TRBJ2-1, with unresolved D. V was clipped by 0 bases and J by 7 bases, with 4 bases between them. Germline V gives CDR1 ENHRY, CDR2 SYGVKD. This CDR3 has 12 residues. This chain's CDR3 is CAISESRNEQFF. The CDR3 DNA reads TGTGCCATCAGTGAGTCTCGGAATGAGCAGTTCTTC.

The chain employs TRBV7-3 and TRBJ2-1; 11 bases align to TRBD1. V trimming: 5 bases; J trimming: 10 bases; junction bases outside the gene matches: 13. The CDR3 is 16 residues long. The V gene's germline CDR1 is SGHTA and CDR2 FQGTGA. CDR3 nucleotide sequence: TGTGCCAGCAGCCCCTCAGGGACAGGGGGACCTTGGGAGCAGTTCTTC. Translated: CASSPSGTGGPWEQFF.

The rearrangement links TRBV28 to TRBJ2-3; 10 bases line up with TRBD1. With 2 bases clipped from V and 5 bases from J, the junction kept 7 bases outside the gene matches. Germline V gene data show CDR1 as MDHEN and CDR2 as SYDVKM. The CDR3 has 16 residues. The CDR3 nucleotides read TGTGCCAGCAGTTTAAAGATGCGGACAGGGGGAGATACGCAGTATTTT. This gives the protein CASSLKMRTGGDTQYF.

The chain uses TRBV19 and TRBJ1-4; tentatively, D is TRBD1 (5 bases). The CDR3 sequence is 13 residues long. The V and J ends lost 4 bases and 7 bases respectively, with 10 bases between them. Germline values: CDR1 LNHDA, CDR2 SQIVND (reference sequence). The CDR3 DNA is TGTGCCAGTAGTAATCGGAGGGGTGAAAAACTGTTTTTT. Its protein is CASSNRRGEKLFF.